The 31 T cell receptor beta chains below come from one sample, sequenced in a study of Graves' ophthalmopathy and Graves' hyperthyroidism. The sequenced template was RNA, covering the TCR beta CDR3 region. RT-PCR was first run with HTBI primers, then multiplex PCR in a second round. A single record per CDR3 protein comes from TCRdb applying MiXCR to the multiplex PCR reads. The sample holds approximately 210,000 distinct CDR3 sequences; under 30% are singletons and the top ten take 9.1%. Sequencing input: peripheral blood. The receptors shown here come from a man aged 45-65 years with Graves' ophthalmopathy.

The CDR3 region has the DNA TGTGCCAGCGGGAGACAGGGTAAATACGAGCAGTACTTC. This gives the protein CASGRQGKYEQYF. V and J are TRBV12-3 or TRBV12-4 and TRBJ2-7, with 7 positions matching TRBD1. After removal of 8 bases from V and 4 bases from J, the junction contained 8 bases not matched to a gene. This CDR3 is built from 13 residues.

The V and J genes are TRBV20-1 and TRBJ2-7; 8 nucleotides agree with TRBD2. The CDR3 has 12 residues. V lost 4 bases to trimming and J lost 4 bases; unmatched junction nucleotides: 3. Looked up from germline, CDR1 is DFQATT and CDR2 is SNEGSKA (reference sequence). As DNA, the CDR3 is TGCAGTGCTACGGGACTAGGGTACGAGCAGTACTTC. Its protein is CSATGLGYEQYF.

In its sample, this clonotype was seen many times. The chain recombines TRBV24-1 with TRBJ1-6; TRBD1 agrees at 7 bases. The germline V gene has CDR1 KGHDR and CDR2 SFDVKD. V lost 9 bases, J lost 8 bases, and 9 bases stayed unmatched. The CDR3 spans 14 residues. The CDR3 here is CATGFGTAHSPLHF. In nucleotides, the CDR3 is TGTGCCACCGGATTCGGGACAGCCCATTCACCCCTCCACTTT.

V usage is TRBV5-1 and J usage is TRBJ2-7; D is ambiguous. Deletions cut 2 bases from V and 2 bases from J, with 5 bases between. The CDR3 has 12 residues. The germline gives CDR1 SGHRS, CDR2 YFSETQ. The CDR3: CASSFNTYEQYF. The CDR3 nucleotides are TGCGCCAGCAGCTTCAACACCTACGAGCAGTACTTC. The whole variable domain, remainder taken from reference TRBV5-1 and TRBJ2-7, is KAGVTQTPRYLIKTRGQQVTLSCSPISGHRSVSWYQQTPGQGLQFLFEYFSETQRNKGNFPGRFSGRQFSNSRSEMNVSTLELGDSALYLCASSFNTYEQYFGPGTRLTVT.

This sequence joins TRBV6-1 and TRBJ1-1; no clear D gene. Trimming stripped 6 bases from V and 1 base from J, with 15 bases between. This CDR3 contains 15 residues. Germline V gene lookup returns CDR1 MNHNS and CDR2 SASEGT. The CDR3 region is CASSPHGGRNTEAFF. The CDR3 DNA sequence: TGTGCCAGCAGCCCTCATGGAGGGAGGAACACTGAAGCTTTCTTT.

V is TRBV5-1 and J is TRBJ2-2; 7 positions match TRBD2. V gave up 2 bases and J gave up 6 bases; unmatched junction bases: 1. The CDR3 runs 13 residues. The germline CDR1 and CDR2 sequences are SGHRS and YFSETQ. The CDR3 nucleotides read TGCGCCAGCAGCTTCGGACTAGCCGGGGAGCTGTTTTTT. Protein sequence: CASSFGLAGELFF.

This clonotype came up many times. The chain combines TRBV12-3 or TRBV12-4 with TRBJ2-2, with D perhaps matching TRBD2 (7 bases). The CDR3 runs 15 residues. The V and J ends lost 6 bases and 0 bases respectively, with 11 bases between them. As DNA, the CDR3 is TGTGCCAGCAGAGCGGGACACGCGAACACCGGGGAGCTGTTTTTT. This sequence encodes CASRAGHANTGELFF.

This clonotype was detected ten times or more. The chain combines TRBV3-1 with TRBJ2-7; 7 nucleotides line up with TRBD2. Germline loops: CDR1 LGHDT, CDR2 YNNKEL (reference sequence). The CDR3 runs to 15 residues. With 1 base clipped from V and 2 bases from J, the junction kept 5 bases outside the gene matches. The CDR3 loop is CASSQGLAVTYEQYF. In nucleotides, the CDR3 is TGTGCCAGCAGCCAAGGACTAGCCGTTACCTACGAGCAGTACTTC.

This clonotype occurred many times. In DNA, the CDR3 is TGTGCCAGCGGGTTAACAGGGGGCAATCAGCCCCAGCATTTT. Its protein product is CASGLTGGNQPQHF. The rearrangement links TRBV27 to TRBJ1-5, with TRBD1 matching over 7 bases. This CDR3 has 14 amino acids. Per germline, CDR1 MNHEY and CDR2 SMNVEV (reference sequence). J lost 2 bases, V lost 8 bases, and 6 bases had no gene match.

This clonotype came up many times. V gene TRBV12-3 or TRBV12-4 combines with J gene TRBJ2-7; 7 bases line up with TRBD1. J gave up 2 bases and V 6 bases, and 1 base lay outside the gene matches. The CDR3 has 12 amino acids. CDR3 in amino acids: CASSQGAYEQYF. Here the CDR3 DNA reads TGTGCCAGCAGCCAGGGGGCCTACGAGCAGTACTTC.

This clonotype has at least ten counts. CDR3 sequence reads: CASSPGKGGADTQYF. In DNA form, the CDR3 reads TGTGCCAGCAGCCCAGGCAAGGGGGGAGCAGATACGCAGTATTTT. The rearrangement uses TRBV3-1 and TRBJ2-3; D is tentatively TRBD1 or TRBD2 (6 bases each). V dropped 4 bases and J dropped 4 bases, with 15 bases sitting between them. Germline loops: CDR1 LGHDT, CDR2 YNNKEL (reference sequence). CDR3 length equals 15 residues.

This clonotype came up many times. In nucleotides, the CDR3 is TGTGCCAGCAGGACGACAGGGGGCCCGATCAGGTCGTTCTTT. Its protein product is CASRTTGGPIRSFF. The chain links TRBV12-3 or TRBV12-4 to TRBJ1-1; 10 bases are a match to TRBD1. This CDR3 is 14 amino acids long. V shed 6 bases, J shed 14 bases, and the junction held 15 bases outside the gene matches.

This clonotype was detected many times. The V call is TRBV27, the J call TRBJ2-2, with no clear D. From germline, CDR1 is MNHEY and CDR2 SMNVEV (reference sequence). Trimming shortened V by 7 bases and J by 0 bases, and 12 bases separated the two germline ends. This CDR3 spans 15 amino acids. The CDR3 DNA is TGTGCCAGCAAGTTTAGAGACACGAACACCGGGGAGCTGTTTTTT. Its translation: CASKFRDTNTGELFF.

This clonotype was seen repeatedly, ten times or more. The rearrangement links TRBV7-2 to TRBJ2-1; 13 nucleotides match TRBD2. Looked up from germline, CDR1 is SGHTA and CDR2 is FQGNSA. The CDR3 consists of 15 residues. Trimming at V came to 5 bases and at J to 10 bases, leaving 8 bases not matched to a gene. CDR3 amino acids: CASSLGTSGTGEQFF. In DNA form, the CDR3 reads TGTGCCAGCAGCCTCGGGACTAGCGGGACTGGCGAGCAGTTCTTC.

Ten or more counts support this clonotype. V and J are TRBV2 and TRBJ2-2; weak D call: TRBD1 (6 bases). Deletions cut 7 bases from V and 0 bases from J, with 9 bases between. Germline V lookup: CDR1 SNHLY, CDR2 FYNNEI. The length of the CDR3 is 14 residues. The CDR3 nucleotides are TGTGCCAGCAAGCGGACAGCGAACACCGGGGAGCTGTTTTTT. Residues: CASKRTANTGELFF.

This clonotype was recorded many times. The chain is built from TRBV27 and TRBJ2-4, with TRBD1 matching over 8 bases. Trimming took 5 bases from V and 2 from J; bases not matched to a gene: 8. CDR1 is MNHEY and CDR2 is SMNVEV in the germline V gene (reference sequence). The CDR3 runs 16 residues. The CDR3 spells CASSADRAPPKNIQYF. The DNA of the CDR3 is TGTGCCAGCAGTGCGGACAGGGCGCCACCCAAAAACATTCAGTACTTC.

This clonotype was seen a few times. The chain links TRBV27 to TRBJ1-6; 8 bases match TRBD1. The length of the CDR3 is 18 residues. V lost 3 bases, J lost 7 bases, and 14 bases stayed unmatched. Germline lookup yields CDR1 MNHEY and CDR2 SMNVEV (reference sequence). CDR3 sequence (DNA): TGTGCCAGCAGTTTCCGCGCGGGACAGGTGCTCCAGAATTCACCCCTCCACTTT. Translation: CASSFRAGQVLQNSPLHF.

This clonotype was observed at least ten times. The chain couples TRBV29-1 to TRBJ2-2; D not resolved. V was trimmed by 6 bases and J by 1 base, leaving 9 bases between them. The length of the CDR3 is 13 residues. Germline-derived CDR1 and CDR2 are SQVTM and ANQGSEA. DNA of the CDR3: TGCAGCGTCCGGACGAGGAACACCGGGGAGCTGTTTTTT. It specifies CSVRTRNTGELFF.

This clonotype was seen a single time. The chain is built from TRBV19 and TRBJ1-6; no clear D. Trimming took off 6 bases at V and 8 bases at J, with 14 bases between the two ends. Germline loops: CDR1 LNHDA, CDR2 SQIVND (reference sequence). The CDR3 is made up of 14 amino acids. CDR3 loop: CASRQRTDYSPLHF. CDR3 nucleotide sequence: TGTGCCAGTAGACAACGGACGGACTATTCACCCCTCCACTTT.

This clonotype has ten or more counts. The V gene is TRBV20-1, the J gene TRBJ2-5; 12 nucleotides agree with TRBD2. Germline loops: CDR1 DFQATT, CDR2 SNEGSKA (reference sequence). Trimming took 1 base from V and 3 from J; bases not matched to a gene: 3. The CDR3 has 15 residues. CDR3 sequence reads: CSARVPSGREETQYF. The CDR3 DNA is TGCAGTGCTAGAGTCCCTAGCGGGAGGGAAGAGACCCAGTACTTC.

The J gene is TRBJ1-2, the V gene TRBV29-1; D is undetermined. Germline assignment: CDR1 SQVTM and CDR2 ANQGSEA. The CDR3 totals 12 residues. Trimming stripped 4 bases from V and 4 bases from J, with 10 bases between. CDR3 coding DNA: TGCAGCGTTGTTTCGGGGAGCTATGGCTACACCTTC. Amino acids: CSVVSGSYGYTF. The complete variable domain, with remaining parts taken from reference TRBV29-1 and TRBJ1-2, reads SAVISQKPSRDICQRGTSLTIQCQVDSQVTMMFWYRQQPGQSLTLIATANQGSEATYESGFVIDKFPISRPNLTFSTLTVSNMSPEDSSIYLCSVVSGSYGYTFGSGTRLTVV.

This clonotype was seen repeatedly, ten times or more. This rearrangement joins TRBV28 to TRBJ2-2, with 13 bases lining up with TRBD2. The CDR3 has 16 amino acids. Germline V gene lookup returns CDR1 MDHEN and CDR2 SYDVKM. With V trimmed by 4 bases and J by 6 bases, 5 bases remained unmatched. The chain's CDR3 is CASSYGLAGDAGELFF. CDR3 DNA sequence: TGTGCCAGCAGTTATGGACTAGCGGGGGACGCCGGGGAGCTGTTTTTT.

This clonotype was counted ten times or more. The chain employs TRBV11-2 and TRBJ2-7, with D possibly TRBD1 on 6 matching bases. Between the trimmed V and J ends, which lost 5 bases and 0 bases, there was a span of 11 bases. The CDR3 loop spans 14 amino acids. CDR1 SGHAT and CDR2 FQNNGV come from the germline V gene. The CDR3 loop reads CASSRTEVSYEQYF. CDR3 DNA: TGTGCCAGCAGCAGGACAGAGGTCTCCTACGAGCAGTACTTC. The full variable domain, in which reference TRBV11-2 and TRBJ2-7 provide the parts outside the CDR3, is EAGVAQSPRYKIIEKRQSVAFWCNPISGHATLYWYQQILGQGPKLLIQFQNNGVVDDSQLPKDRFSAERLKGVDSTLKIQPAKLEDSAVYLCASSRTEVSYEQYFGPGTRLTVT.

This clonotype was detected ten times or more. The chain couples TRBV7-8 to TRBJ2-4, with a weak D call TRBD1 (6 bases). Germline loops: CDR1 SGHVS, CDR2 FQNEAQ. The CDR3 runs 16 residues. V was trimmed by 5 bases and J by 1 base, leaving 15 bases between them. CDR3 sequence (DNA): TGTGCCAGCAGCCCAGGGGCAGGGTCGGCCAAAAACATTCAGTACTTC. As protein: CASSPGAGSAKNIQYF.

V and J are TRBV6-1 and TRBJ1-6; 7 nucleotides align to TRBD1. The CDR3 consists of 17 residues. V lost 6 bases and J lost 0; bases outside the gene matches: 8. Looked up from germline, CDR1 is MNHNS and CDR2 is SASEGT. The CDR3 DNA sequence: TGTGCCAGCAGAGGGACAGCGCAAATCTCCTATAATTCACCCCTCCACTTT. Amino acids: CASRGTAQISYNSPLHF.

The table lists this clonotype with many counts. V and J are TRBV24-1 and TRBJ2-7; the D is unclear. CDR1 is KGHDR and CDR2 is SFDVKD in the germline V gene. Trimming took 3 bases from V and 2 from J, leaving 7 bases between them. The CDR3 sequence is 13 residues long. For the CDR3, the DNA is TGTGCCACCAGTGATCAGGCAGCCTACGAGCAGTACTTC. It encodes CATSDQAAYEQYF.

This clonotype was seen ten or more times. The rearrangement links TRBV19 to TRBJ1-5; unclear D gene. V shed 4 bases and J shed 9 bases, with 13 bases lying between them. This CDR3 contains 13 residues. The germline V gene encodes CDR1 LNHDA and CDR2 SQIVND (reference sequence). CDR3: CASSTSRFGPQHF. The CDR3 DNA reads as TGTGCCAGTAGTACCAGCCGGTTCGGGCCCCAGCATTTT.

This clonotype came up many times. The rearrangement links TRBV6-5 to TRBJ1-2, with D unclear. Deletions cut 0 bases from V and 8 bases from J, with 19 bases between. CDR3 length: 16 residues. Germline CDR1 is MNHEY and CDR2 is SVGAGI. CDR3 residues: CASSYSRLSVSGGYTF. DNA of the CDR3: TGTGCCAGCAGTTACTCGAGACTCAGTGTGAGCGGCGGCTACACCTTC.

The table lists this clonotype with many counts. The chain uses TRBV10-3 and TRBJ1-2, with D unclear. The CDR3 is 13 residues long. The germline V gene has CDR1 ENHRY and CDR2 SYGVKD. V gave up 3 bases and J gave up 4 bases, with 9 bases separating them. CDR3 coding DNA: TGTGCCATCAGTGAATACAGCCTCTATGGCTACACCTTC. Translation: CAISEYSLYGYTF.

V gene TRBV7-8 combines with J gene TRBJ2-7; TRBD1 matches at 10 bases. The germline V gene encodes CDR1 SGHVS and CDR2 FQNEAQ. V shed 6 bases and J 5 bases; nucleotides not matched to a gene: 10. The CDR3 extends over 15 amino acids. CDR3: CASSSPGTGAHEQYF. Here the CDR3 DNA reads TGTGCCAGCAGTTCCCCCGGGACAGGGGCCCACGAGCAGTACTTC. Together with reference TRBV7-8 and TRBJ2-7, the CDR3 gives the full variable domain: GAGVSQSPRYKVAKRGQDVALRCDPISGHVSLFWYQQALGQGPEFLTYFQNEAQLDKSGLPSDRFFAERPEGSVSTLKIQRTQQEDSAVYLCASSSPGTGAHEQYFGPGTRLTVT.

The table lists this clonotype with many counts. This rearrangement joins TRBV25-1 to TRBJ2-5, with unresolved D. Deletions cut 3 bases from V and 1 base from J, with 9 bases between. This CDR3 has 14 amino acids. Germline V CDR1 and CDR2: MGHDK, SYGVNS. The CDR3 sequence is CASSEARVQETQYF. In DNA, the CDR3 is TGTGCCAGCAGTGAGGCCCGGGTCCAAGAGACCCAGTACTTC.